This record looks at one T cell receptor (beta chain) sequence and its context. Antigen unknown. Library preparation (for TCRbeta) was performed with unique molecular identifiers. TCRdb re-called the PCR reads with MiXCR, one entry per CDR3 protein. The sample contains a few hundred thousand distinct CDR3 sequences, 25% to 30% of which appear only once. The CDR3 totals 18 residues. Germline values: CDR1 MNHNY, CDR2 SVGAGI (reference sequence). Trimming at V came to 3 bases and at J to 6 bases, leaving 12 bases not matched to a gene. The data were obtained in a study of T-cell reconstitution after alpha-beta-depleted transplantation in children. Study results and limitations: About two months after transplant, alpha-beta T cells reportedly came from several hundred expanded graft clones. The study traced high day-60 TCRbeta diversity in some patients to surviving recipient T cells and thymic progenitors. The main origin of T-cell counts and diversity one year after transplant was newly produced T cells.

Here the sequenced sample was PBMCs, taken before TCRalphabeta/CD19-depleted stem cell transplant. V and J are TRBV6-6 and TRBJ1-5; TRBD1 aligns across 12 bases. The TCR comes from a boy under two years old with Wiskott-Aldrich syndrome, due to receive a stem cell transplant. For the CDR3, the DNA is TGTGCCAGCAGTTATGGGACCGGGACAGGGGGCGCGGGTCAGCCCCAGCATTTT. The encoded protein is CASSYGTGTGGAGQPQHF.